This T cell receptor beta chain derives from a study of blood T cell repertoires in COVID-19. At the level of the study: The United States, Italy and Spain provided the acute and convalescent COVID-19 samples.

The method was immunoSEQ multiplex PCR; TCRdb's version includes in-frame clones alone and lacks a portion of them. This table has about 160,000 clones, approximately 90% appearing once. The germline V gene has CDR1 SGHTA and CDR2 FQGNSA. Trimming removed 4 bases at V and 12 bases at J, with 22 bases between. There are 15 residues in the CDR3. The rearrangement joins TRBV7-2 to TRBJ2-1; the D gene is possibly TRBD2 (7 bases). The sequenced sample consisted of peripheral blood. The receptor comes from a woman in her fifties or sixties who had recovered from COVID-19. The CDR3 DNA follows: TGTGCCAGCAGCTGGGGGGGCCCCGGGCCCAGCGTGCAGTTCTTC. Protein sequence: CASSWGGPGPSVQFF.